The following is a TCR beta chain sequence with its context. The sample comes from a study of cytomegalovirus exposure and HLA in healthy donors. Germline V lookup: CDR1 MNHNS, CDR2 SASEGT. CDR3 length: 13 residues. The trim removed 4 bases at V and 10 bases at J, leaving 3 bases unmatched. The PCR employed 60 Vbeta primers together with 13 Jbeta primers. This table comes from immunoSEQ multiplex PCR, and its TCRdb copy is limited to in-frame clones, with some not included. Among about 120,000 clones, 60% to 80% were seen once, and the ten largest hold 2% to 2.5%. This sequence was found in a human donor in good health. Sequenced material: PBMCs. The chain couples TRBV6-1 to TRBJ1-6, with 8 bases identical to TRBD1. Here the CDR3 DNA reads TGTGCCAGCAGTGCCGACAGGGGATCACCCCTCCACTTT. It codes for CASSADRGSPLHF.